Listed below are T cell receptor beta chains from one sample, sequenced in a study of blood T cell repertoires in COVID-19. Some clones are missing from TCRdb's copy, which holds only in-frame ones; the method was immunoSEQ multiplex PCR. The repertoire consists of about 71,000 clones, with 70% to 90% occurring once and the leading ten covering 1.5% to 2.5%. The sample comprised peripheral blood. The receptors were sampled from a man aged 25 to 40 with acute or convalescent COVID-19. Both conserved end residues are part of each CDR3. The D gene is left open where the match is weak. Clone size, where shown, is once, few, many, or a class for clones that have expanded.

size	V	D	J	CDR3	DNA
NA	TRBV7-9	TRBD1	TRBJ1-5	CASSSTGGLNQPQHF	TGTGCCAGCAGCTCTACAGGGGGTCTCAATCAGCCCCAGCATTTT
few	TRBV27	NA	TRBJ1-2	CASSKQGTDGYTF	TGTGCCAGCAGTAAACAGGGCACCGATGGCTACACCTTC
once	TRBV28	NA	TRBJ2-5	CASSLISAGETQYF	TGTGCCAGCAGTTTAATATCAGCGGGAGAGACCCAGTACTTC
NA	TRBV6-6	NA	TRBJ2-7	CASSSGQSPYEQYF	TGTGCCAGCAGTTCTGGACAGTCCCCCTACGAGCAGTACTTC
NA	TRBV21-1	NA	TRBJ2-5	CAHRGKGWETQYF	TGTGCCCACAGGGGAAAAGGATGGGAGACCCAGTACTTC
NA	TRBV7-9	NA	TRBJ2-1	CASSGGPTGVFYEQFF	TGTGCCAGCAGCGGCGGCCCTACGGGGGTATTCTATGAGCAGTTCTTC
NA	TRBV5-1	NA	TRBJ2-1	CASSRPGSYNEQFF	TGCGCCAGCAGCCGCCCCGGCTCCTACAATGAGCAGTTCTTC
NA	TRBV18	NA	TRBJ1-5	CASSSDRLNQPQHF	TGTGCCAGCTCATCGGACAGACTCAATCAGCCCCAGCATTTT
NA	TRBV6-2/TRBV6-3	TRBD1	TRBJ2-5	CASSRGTGGTSHF	TGTGCCAGCAGTCGGGGGACAGGGGGCACCTCCCACTTC
NA	TRBV6-2/TRBV6-3	NA	TRBJ1-1	CASSSPRVNTEAFF	TGTGCCAGCAGTTCGCCGCGGGTGAACACTGAAGCTTTCTTT
NA	TRBV5-5	TRBD1	TRBJ2-7	CASSFNWDSPYEQYF	TGTGCCAGCAGCTTTAATTGGGACAGCCCCTACGAGCAGTACTTC
NA	TRBV5-4	NA	TRBJ1-2	CASSLDGANYGYTF	TGTGCCAGCAGCTTGGATGGAGCTAACTATGGCTACACCTTC
once	TRBV27	TRBD1	TRBJ2-3	CASSSDRGTDTQYF	TGTGCCTCATCCTCTGACAGGGGCACAGATACGCAGTATTTT
few	TRBV7-9	TRBD1	TRBJ1-6	CASSLGQGSYNSPLHF	TGTGCCAGCAGTTTGGGACAGGGCTCCTATAATTCACCCCTCCACTTT
NA	TRBV7-2	NA	TRBJ1-1	CASSSRRGITEAFF	TGTGCCAGCAGCTCCCGACGGGGGATCACTGAAGCTTTCTTT
NA	TRBV7-9	TRBD2	TRBJ2-2	CASSPGGGTTGELFF	TGTGCCAGCAGCCCGGGAGGGGGAACCACCGGGGAGCTGTTTTTT
NA	TRBV6-5	TRBD1	TRBJ1-4	CASRTLDRGNEKLFF	TGTGCCAGCAGGACCCTTGACAGGGGGAATGAAAAACTGTTTTTT
NA	TRBV10-3	NA	TRBJ1-3	CAISTLRGGTSGNTIYF	TGTGCCATCAGTACCCTAAGGGGGGGAACCTCTGGAAACACCATATATTTT
NA	TRBV25-1	TRBD1	TRBJ1-2	CASSASGTGGDYGYTF	TGTGCCAGCAGTGCCTCCGGGACAGGGGGCGACTATGGCTACACCTTC